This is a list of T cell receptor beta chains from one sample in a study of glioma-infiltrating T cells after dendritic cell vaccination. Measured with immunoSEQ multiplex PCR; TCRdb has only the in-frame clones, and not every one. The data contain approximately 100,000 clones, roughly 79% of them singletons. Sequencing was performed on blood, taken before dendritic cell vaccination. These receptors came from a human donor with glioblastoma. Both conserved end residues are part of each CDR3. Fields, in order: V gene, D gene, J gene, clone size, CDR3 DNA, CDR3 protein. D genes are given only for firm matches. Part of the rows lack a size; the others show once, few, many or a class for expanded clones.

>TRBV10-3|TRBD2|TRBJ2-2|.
TGTGCCATCAGTGATATGCGGGGGGGCCTGGAGAACACCGGGGAGCTGTTTTTT
CAISDMRGGLENTGELFF
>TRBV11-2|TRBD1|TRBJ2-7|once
TGTGCCAGCAGCCCCGTTAGGGGGCCCTTGGGAGAGCAGTACTTC
CASSPVRGPLGEQYF
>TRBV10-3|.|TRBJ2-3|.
TGTGCCATCAGTGAGTTGGCAAGGGGGATTACAGATACGCAGTATTTT
CAISELARGITDTQYF
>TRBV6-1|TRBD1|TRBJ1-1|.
TGTGCCAGCAGTGCAGGGGGGACTGAAGCTTTCTTT
CASSAGGTEAFF
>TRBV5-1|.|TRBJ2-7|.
TGCGCCAGCAGCTTGGAGACAGGCTACGAGCAGTACTTC
CASSLETGYEQYF
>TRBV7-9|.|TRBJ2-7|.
TGTGCCAGCAGCCCAGTCTTATTCTCCTTCTCCTACGAGCAGTACTTC
CASSPVLFSFSYEQYF
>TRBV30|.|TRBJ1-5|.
TGTGCCTGGAGTGATGACAGGTCCTTCTATAGCAATCAGCCCCAGCATTTT
CAWSDDRSFYSNQPQHF
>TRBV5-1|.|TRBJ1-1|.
TGCGCCAGCAGCATCCGGGGGGGCGACACTGAAGCTTTCTTT
CASSIRGGDTEAFF
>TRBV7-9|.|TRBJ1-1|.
TGTGCCAGCAGCTTAGATGAAGGGGGCACTGAAGCTTTCTTT
CASSLDEGGTEAFF
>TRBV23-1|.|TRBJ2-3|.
TGCGCCAGCAGTCAGAACTTTGAAACGGGGGAAGATACGCAGTATTTT
CASSQNFETGEDTQYF
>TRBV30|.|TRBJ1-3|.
TGTGCCTGGAGTCGCGGCGGCCAGAGCTCTGGAAACACCATATATTTT
CAWSRGGQSSGNTIYF
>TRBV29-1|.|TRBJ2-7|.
TGCAGCGTTGAGAGAGAGGACAGCTACGAGCAGTACTTC
CSVEREDSYEQYF
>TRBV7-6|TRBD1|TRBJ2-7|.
TGTGCCAGCACCCAAAGACAGGGGGGGTCCTACGAGCAGTACTTC
CASTQRQGGSYEQYF
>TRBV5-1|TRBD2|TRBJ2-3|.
TGCGCCAGCAGAGGGACTAGCGGGACGAGCACAGATACGCAGTATTTT
CASRGTSGTSTDTQYF
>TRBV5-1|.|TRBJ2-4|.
TGCGCCAGCAGCTTGGGCAGGGCTCAAAACATTCAGTACTTC
CASSLGRAQNIQYF
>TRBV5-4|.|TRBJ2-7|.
TGTGCCAGCAGCTTGATGCCTCGGGGGTTGGGGGAGCAGTACTTC
CASSLMPRGLGEQYF
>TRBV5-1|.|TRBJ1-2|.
TGCGCCAGCAGCTGGTCAGGGGATCGGGGCTACACCTTC
CASSWSGDRGYTF
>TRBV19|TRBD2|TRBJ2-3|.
TGTGCCAGTAGTATAGACCACCTGGGGACTAGCGGGGGGATGTCGCAGTATTTT
CASSIDHLGTSGGMSQYF